This TCR beta chain was obtained from a study of T cell responses to AZD1222 COVID-19 vaccine. Notes on the study in general: Unmutated regions of variants are reportedly targeted by nearly half of spike-specific TCRs. Sampling captured repertoires only after the peak T cell response. The donors showed a predominance of white British ancestry and of females, with possible underestimation of clonal diversity. Just a handful of AZD1222 recipients tested seropositive at baseline.

The V and J ends lost 3 bases and 1 base respectively, with 7 bases between them. Germline V gene data show CDR1 as SGDLS and CDR2 as YYNGEE. The CDR3 extends over 13 amino acids. Here immunoSEQ multiplex PCR was the method, and the copy in TCRdb shows in-frame clones only, minus some. The sample consists of 180,000 or so clones, about 93% of them appearing once. In the case of this clone: The antigen remains undetermined.

The sequencing used peripheral blood, collected 28 days after the second dose of the MenACWY control vaccine. The chain combines TRBV9 with TRBJ1-2, with D unclear. The sequence came from an adult who received the MenACWY meningococcal vaccine as a control. CDR3 nucleotide sequence: TGTGCCAGCAGCGAGGACTTTAACTATGGCTACACCTTC. Translation: CASSEDFNYGYTF. Full variable domain (missing parts from reference TRBV9 and TRBJ1-2): DSGVTQTPKHLITATGQRVTLRCSPRSGDLSVYWYQQSLDQGLQFLIQYYNGEERAKGNILERFSAQQFPDLHSELNLSSLELGDSALYFCASSEDFNYGYTFGSGTRLTVV.